This is a list of T cell receptor beta chains from one sample in a study of blood T cell repertoires in COVID-19. Repertoires were generated with immunoSEQ multiplex PCR, while TCRdb's copy carries only in-frame clones and drops some. The table shows roughly 120,000 clones, with approximately 90% occurring only once. The sequencing input was peripheral blood. Every receptor here comes from a man aged 50 to 60 with COVID-19, enrolled during active disease. CDR3s include the opening cysteine and the closing phenylalanine or tryptophan.

TRBV5-8,TRBJ2-3,CASSHGTVSTDTQYF
TRBV6-2/TRBV6-3,TRBJ2-7,CASSYEAAAYEQYF
TRBV2,TRBJ2-5,CASRAGTHNLQETQYF
TRBV7-3,TRBJ1-2,CASSLGDREPDGYTF
TRBV28,TRBJ1-4,CASSPHEGGNEKLFF
TRBV27,TRBJ1-2,CASSSQGAGGYTF
TRBV6-5,TRBJ1-2,CASRSAGANYGYTF
TRBV9,TRBJ2-3,CASSVAPRTDTQYF
TRBV4-3,TRBJ2-1,CASSQLAGTGNYNEQFF
TRBV5-1,TRBJ2-1,CASSWSLALDEQFF
TRBV28,TRBJ2-1,CASSPSGEQFF